These 28 T cell receptor beta chains were all obtained from the same sample, sequenced in a study of blood T cells in healthy people across ages (dated by TCRdb to about 2015). Libraries were made using 5' RACE. The run used an Illumina HiSeq 2500. The second PCR ran for roughly 7 to 12 cycles and used a J-beta primer mix along with a sample-barcoded 5' primer. TCRdb trimmed the raw reads at Q25, called clones with MiXCR and kept productive beta chains. Rows with a matching CDR3 protein are joined into one entry that keeps the most common DNA and genes. Recorded for this sample are over 500,000 distinct CDR3 sequences; 52% of them occurred a single time. 13% of the sample comes from the top ten. Source material: blood. Every receptor here comes from an elderly woman in good health.

The chain employs TRBV7-9 and TRBJ2-7; maybe TRBD1 (5 bases). The CDR3 is 12 amino acids. CDR1 is SEHNR, CDR2 FQNEAQ, per germline (reference sequence). The ends were cut back, 5 bases at V and 5 bases at J, with 10 bases in the middle. Written as DNA, the CDR3 is TGTGCCAGCAGCCAGGACATCGACGAGCAGTACTTC. The encoded protein is CASSQDIDEQYF.

For the CDR3, the DNA is TGTGCCAGCAGTTCCCCCATGGTCGGCACAGATACGCAGTATTTT. It translates to CASSSPMVGTDTQYF. The chain employs TRBV27 and TRBJ2-3; D not certain. The CDR3 is 15 amino acids. The germline CDR1 and CDR2 sequences are MNHEY and SMNVEV (reference sequence). The V gene lost 4 bases and the J gene lost 1 base, with 12 bases spanning the gap.

A few counts support this clonotype. V gene TRBV20-1 combines with J gene TRBJ2-2, with D unresolved. Germline lookup yields CDR1 DFQATT and CDR2 SNEGSKA (reference sequence). Deletions cut 3 bases from V and 1 base from J, with 9 bases between. The CDR3 is made up of 14 amino acids. CDR3 sequence (DNA): TGCAGTGCTAGCTGGCAAGGGAACACCGGGGAGCTGTTTTTT. Its protein is CSASWQGNTGELFF.

The J gene is TRBJ2-3, the V gene TRBV7-2, with 13 bases lining up with TRBD2. This CDR3 comprises 16 residues. Germline values: CDR1 SGHTA, CDR2 FQGNSA. V was pared by 3 bases and J by 6 bases, with 6 bases of the junction left unmatched. The CDR3 here is CASSFSLAGGPDTQYF. The CDR3, as DNA: TGTGCCAGCAGCTTTTCACTAGCGGGGGGGCCGGATACGCAGTATTTT.

The chain links TRBV27 to TRBJ2-6; either TRBD1 or TRBD2 may supply D (5 bases each). This CDR3 has 19 amino acids. V lost 7 bases and J 2 bases, leaving 24 bases between the germline ends. Germline CDR1 is MNHEY and CDR2 is SMNVEV (reference sequence). The CDR3 spells CASTPTEGRGVTGANVLTF. Written as DNA, the CDR3 is TGTGCCAGCACACCAACCGAGGGACGAGGCGTTACTGGGGCCAACGTCCTGACTTTC. The full variable domain, with the rest looked up from reference TRBV27 and TRBJ2-6, is EAQVTQNPRYLITVTGKKLTVTCSQNMNHEYMSWYRQDPGLGLRQIYYSMNVEVTDKGDVPEGYKVSRKEKRNFPLILESPSPNQTSLYFCASTPTEGRGVTGANVLTFGAGSRLTVL.

This clonotype has only a few counts. The chain carries TRBV10-3 and TRBJ2-2, with 8 bases matching TRBD2. In germline, CDR1 is ENHRY, CDR2 SYGVKD. The CDR3 loop spans 17 amino acids. V lost 3 bases to trimming and J lost 3 bases; unmatched junction nucleotides: 9. The CDR3 spells CAISDAMGAGDTGELFF. The CDR3 DNA sequence: TGTGCCATCAGTGACGCAATGGGAGCGGGGGACACCGGGGAGCTGTTTTTT.

The chain links TRBV27 to TRBJ1-4; a weak D match, TRBD1 (6 bases). Trimming took off 3 bases at V and 8 bases at J, with 10 bases between the two ends. The CDR3 has 13 amino acids. Germline CDR1 MNHEY, CDR2 SMNVEV (reference sequence). The chain's CDR3 is CASSLTGSEKLFF. The CDR3 nucleotides are TGTGCCAGCAGTTTGACAGGTTCAGAAAAACTGTTTTTT.

This chain uses TRBV7-8 with TRBJ1-1; 7 nucleotides line up with TRBD1. The germline gives CDR1 SGHVS, CDR2 FQNEAQ. CDR3 length: 14 amino acids. V trimming: 6 bases; J trimming: 5 bases; junction bases outside the gene matches: 9. The CDR3 protein is CASSQAGGRTEAFF. In nucleotides, the CDR3 is TGTGCCAGCAGTCAGGCAGGGGGGAGGACTGAAGCTTTCTTT.

The chain uses TRBV4-3 and TRBJ2-3; 9 bases are shared with TRBD2. The CDR3 loop spans 17 amino acids. Germline V gene sequence: CDR1 LGHNA, CDR2 YSLEER. Trimming removed 0 bases from V and 4 bases from J; junction bases left unmatched: 8. The CDR3 region is CASSQDPAGGKADTQYF. The CDR3 DNA follows: TGCGCCAGCAGCCAAGATCCAGCGGGGGGAAAAGCAGATACGCAGTATTTT.

This clonotype was seen ten or more times. The chain employs TRBV5-1 and TRBJ2-7; TRBD1 or TRBD2 may be the D gene (5 bases each). Trimming removed 3 bases from V and 0 bases from J, with 13 bases in between. CDR1 is SGHRS and CDR2 is YFSETQ in the germline V gene. The CDR3 is 15 amino acids. The CDR3 region has the DNA TGCGCCAGCAGCTCCGGTTCGGGGCTCTCCTACGAGCAGTACTTC. Translated: CASSSGSGLSYEQYF.

The CDR3, as DNA: TGTGCCAGCAGTTATACCGGGACAGGGGGCTATGGCTACACCTTC. The encoded protein is CASSYTGTGGYGYTF. The chain joins TRBV6-6 to TRBJ1-2; 11 bases line up with TRBD1. Germline V gene data show CDR1 as MNHNY and CDR2 as SVGAGI (reference sequence). The CDR3 extends over 15 amino acids. The V segment lost 3 bases and the J segment 4 bases; nucleotides outside the gene matches: 4.

A note on this clonotype: A much larger clone is a single base away; this may be a read error. V is TRBV12-3 or TRBV12-4 and J is TRBJ1-1; D is possibly TRBD1 (5 bases). There are 13 residues in the CDR3. V shed 6 bases and J shed 7 bases, with 15 bases lying between them. This CDR3 is CASSVGWDGEAFF. CDR3 nucleotide sequence: TGTGCCAGCAGCGTCGGATGGGACGGTGAAGCTTTCTTT.

The chain is built from TRBV5-1 and TRBJ2-3, with 8 bases fitting TRBD2. V lost 1 base, J lost 1 base, and 5 bases stayed unmatched. Germline assignment: CDR1 SGHRS and CDR2 YFSETQ. The CDR3 runs to 16 residues. CDR3 bases: TGCGCCAGCAGCTTGTCAGCGGGAGTTGGCACAGATACGCAGTATTTT. Amino acid sequence: CASSLSAGVGTDTQYF.

This clonotype was recorded many times. A much larger clone differs by one base, so this may be a read error. The chain employs TRBV5-1 and TRBJ2-7; 9 bases match TRBD1. Per the germline V gene, CDR1 is SGHRS and CDR2 is YFSETQ. Trimming took 3 bases from V and 6 from J; bases not matched to a gene: 4. This CDR3 has 13 amino acids. CDR3 coding DNA: TGCGCCAGCAGCTGGGACAGGGCGGGCGAGCAGTACTTC. This translates into CASSWDRAGEQYF. Complete variable domain (other parts from reference TRBV5-1 and TRBJ2-7): KAGVTQTPRYLIKTRGQQVTLSCSPISGHRSVSWYQQTPGQGLQFLFEYFSETQRNKGNFPGRFSGRQFSNSRSEMNVSTLELGDSALYLCASSWDRAGEQYFGPGTRLTVT.

This clonotype showed up just a few times. This chain links TRBV7-2 with TRBJ1-2; 7 bases are shared with TRBD1. V trimming: 3 bases; J trimming: 5 bases; junction bases outside the gene matches: 6. Germline assignment: CDR1 SGHTA and CDR2 FQGNSA. The CDR3 is 14 residues long. The CDR3 protein is CASSFAAGGYGYTF. DNA of the CDR3: TGTGCCAGCAGCTTCGCGGCAGGGGGGTATGGCTACACCTTC.

This clonotype was seen only once. The chain links TRBV29-1 to TRBJ2-5; 7 bases agree with TRBD2. V was pared by 4 bases and J by 2 bases, with 4 bases of the junction left unmatched. This CDR3 has 13 amino acids. Germline lookup yields CDR1 SQVTM and CDR2 ANQGSEA. CDR3 DNA: TGCAGCGTTGTGGCGGGGGATCAAGAGACCCAGTACTTC. Translating it yields CSVVAGDQETQYF.

The rearrangement joins TRBV3-1 to TRBJ2-7; D perhaps matches TRBD2 (6 bases). Trimming removed 2 bases from V and 1 base from J, with 15 bases in between. CDR3 length equals 16 residues. CDR1 is LGHDT, CDR2 YNNKEL, per germline (reference sequence). This chain's CDR3 is CASSQTPGTPSYEQYF. The CDR3 DNA sequence: TGTGCCAGCAGCCAAACTCCCGGGACTCCTTCCTACGAGCAGTACTTC.

The rearrangement uses TRBV15 and TRBJ2-3; D unclear. This CDR3 contains 15 residues. The germline V and J ends were trimmed by 5 bases and 1 base, with 13 bases remaining between them. Germline values: CDR1 LNHNV, CDR2 YYDKDF (reference sequence). CDR3 amino acids: CATSPLGRGTDTQYF. The CDR3 DNA reads TGTGCCACCAGCCCACTTGGTAGGGGCACAGATACGCAGTATTTT. Variable domain in full (rest from reference TRBV15 and TRBJ2-3): DAMVIQNPRYQVTQFGKPVTLSCSQTLNHNVMYWYQQKSSQAPKLLFHYYDKDFNNEADTPDNFQSRRPNTSFCFLDIRSPGLGDTAMYLCATSPLGRGTDTQYFGPGTRLTVL.

V and J are TRBV6-4 and TRBJ2-1; TRBD2 agrees at 10 bases. V gave up 6 bases and J gave up 6 bases; unmatched junction bases: 8. Per germline, CDR1 MRHNA and CDR2 SNTAGT. This CDR3 comprises 15 residues. The CDR3: CASSRGLAVVNEQFF. CDR3 sequence (DNA): TGTGCCAGCAGCCGAGGACTAGCGGTCGTCAATGAGCAGTTCTTC.

In the case of this clonotype: Given a much more abundant clone one base away, this may be a read error. The rearrangement links TRBV29-1 to TRBJ2-7; 12 bases fit TRBD2. Germline CDR1 SQVTM, CDR2 ANQGSEA. This CDR3 is 17 amino acids long. V was pared by 6 bases and J by 1 base, with 13 bases of the junction left unmatched. Written as DNA, the CDR3 is TGCAGCGTGGGGACTAGCGGGTCTGCTATGGGTTCCTACGAGCAGTACTTC. Its translation is CSVGTSGSAMGSYEQYF.

This rearrangement joins TRBV2 to TRBJ2-7; D remains ambiguous. Germline lookup yields CDR1 SNHLY and CDR2 FYNNEI. CDR3 length: 12 amino acids. V dropped 7 bases and J dropped 2 bases, with 9 bases sitting between them. CDR3 loop: CASTRQPYEQYF. The CDR3 region has the DNA TGTGCCAGCACCCGGCAGCCCTACGAGCAGTACTTC.

Details on this clonotype: A clone one base away is much larger, so this may be a read error. The chain recombines TRBV4-1 with TRBJ2-1, with D tentatively TRBD1 or TRBD2 (5 bases each). This CDR3 contains 15 residues. The V end was cut by 4 bases, the J end by 5 bases, with 15 bases between. Germline values: CDR1 MGHRA, CDR2 YSYEKL. DNA of the CDR3: TGCGCCAGCAGCCTCTGGACCTGGGGGAACAATGAGCAGTTCTTC. Translating gives CASSLWTWGNNEQFF.

This clonotype was recorded at least ten times. The CDR3 coding sequence is TGTGCCAGCTCAAGGACAGGGGGCGAGGACGATACGCAGTATTTT. It specifies CASSRTGGEDDTQYF. This rearrangement joins TRBV18 to TRBJ2-3, with 11 positions matching TRBD1. The CDR3 totals 15 residues. V trimming: 5 bases; J trimming: 6 bases; junction bases outside the gene matches: 7. Germline V CDR1 and CDR2: KGHSH, LQKENI.

The chain employs TRBV18 and TRBJ2-1, with a tentative D call TRBD1 (5 bases). The CDR3 is made up of 16 amino acids. CDR1 KGHSH and CDR2 LQKENI come from the germline V gene. V was trimmed by 3 bases and J by 7 bases, leaving 19 bases between them. CDR3 residues: CASSPDWGRETNEQFF. CDR3 coding DNA: TGTGCCAGCTCACCTGACTGGGGCAGAGAGACTAATGAGCAGTTCTTC. The full variable domain, with the rest looked up from reference TRBV18 and TRBJ2-1, is NAGVMQNPRHLVRRRGQEARLRCSPMKGHSHVYWYRQLPEEGLKFMVYLQKENIIDESGMPKERFSAEFPKEGPSILRIQQVVRGDSAAYFCASSPDWGRETNEQFFGPGTRLTVL.

The chain recombines TRBV12-3 or TRBV12-4 with TRBJ2-5; D not certain. CDR3 length: 12 residues. Trimming took 5 bases from V and 7 from J, leaving 11 bases between them. The CDR3 reads CASSLQSVTQYF. In DNA form, the CDR3 reads TGTGCCAGCAGTCTTCAGTCGGTGACCCAGTACTTC.

The CDR3 spells CASSLALGLLSNQPQHF. In nucleotides, the CDR3 is TGTGCCAGCAGCTTAGCGCTCGGACTCCTGAGCAATCAGCCCCAGCATTTT. The rearrangement uses TRBV7-8 and TRBJ1-5, with unresolved D. CDR3 size: 17 residues. CDR1 is SGHVS and CDR2 is FQNEAQ in the germline V gene. Trimming removed 0 bases from V and 1 base from J, with 13 bases in between.

The genes are TRBV4-1 and TRBJ1-4, with D possibly being TRBD1 (6 bases). CDR3 length: 16 residues. The V gene's germline CDR1 is MGHRA and CDR2 YSYEKL. Trimming cost V 0 bases and J 5 bases, with 13 bases left between them. CDR3 sequence (DNA): TGCGCCAGCAGCCAAGAACCGGGGGGGCGGAATGAAAAACTGTTTTTT. This sequence encodes CASSQEPGGRNEKLFF.

The rearrangement joins TRBV5-1 to TRBJ2-3; tentatively, D is TRBD1 or TRBD2 (5 bases each). The CDR3 covers 15 residues. Germline V gene sequence: CDR1 SGHRS, CDR2 YFSETQ. V was shortened by 5 bases and J by 6 bases, with 19 bases between the two germline ends. CDR3: CASSFLGPTHDTQYF. CDR3 nucleotide sequence: TGCGCCAGCAGTTTCTTGGGACCGACACATGATACGCAGTATTTT.